These 21 T cell receptor beta chains were all obtained from the same sample, sequenced in a study of shared clonotypes between healthy human individuals. Profiled with immunoSEQ multiplex PCR; TCRdb holds only in-frame clones, not every one. Of 980,000 or so clones listed, 60% to 85% are singletons. Sequencing input: memory CD4+ T cells sorted from blood. Noted subset: CD45RA-negative fraction. These receptors were collected from a man aged 18 to 29 in good health.

The chain recombines TRBV10-3 with TRBJ1-3; unclear D gene. The V end lost 6 bases, the J end lost 8 bases, and 11 bases lay between the germline ends. This CDR3 spans 12 amino acids. The V gene's germline CDR1 is ENHRY and CDR2 SYGVKD. The CDR3 coding sequence is TGTGCCATCAGCGCGAGCTGGGACACCATATATTTT. Protein product: CAISASWDTIYF.

The gene calls are TRBV10-3 and TRBJ1-2; maybe TRBD1 (6 bases). This CDR3 has 15 amino acids. V shed 3 bases and J shed 5 bases, with 16 bases lying between them. CDR1 and CDR2 from the germline V gene are ENHRY and SYGVKD. The CDR3 bases are TGTGCCATCAGTGAATCTCCGGGGGCAGGGTATGGCTACACCTTC. As protein: CAISESPGAGYGYTF.

This chain links TRBV10-3 with TRBJ2-7; tentatively, D is TRBD1 or TRBD2 (5 bases each). Germline V gives CDR1 ENHRY, CDR2 SYGVKD. This CDR3 is 17 amino acids long. V was shortened by 4 bases and J by 6 bases, with 25 bases between the two germline ends. CDR3 nucleotides: TGTGCCATCAGTGTCGCGTTTGGGGGACCCACTCGGAGCGAGCAGTACTTC. Amino acids: CAISVAFGGPTRSEQYF.

The chain carries TRBV5-4 and TRBJ2-5; D uncertain. The ends were cut back, 4 bases at V and 4 bases at J, with 14 bases in the middle. CDR3 size: 14 residues. CDR1 is SGHNT and CDR2 is YYREEE in the germline V gene (reference sequence). CDR3 nucleotide sequence: TGTGCCAGCAGCCTGGCCGCAGAGTCAGAGACCCAGTACTTC. As protein: CASSLAAESETQYF.

In DNA form, the CDR3 reads TGTGCCAGCAGTTACTCGATGGGACAGGGCCGCTACACCTTC. It codes for CASSYSMGQGRYTF. The chain recombines TRBV6-5 with TRBJ1-2, with 9 bases that match TRBD1. Trimming removed 0 bases from V and 9 bases from J; junction bases left unmatched: 5. The CDR3 contains 14 residues. Germline V gene lookup returns CDR1 MNHEY and CDR2 SVGAGI.

The chain has TRBV10-3 and TRBJ2-3, with TRBD1 matching 11 bases. V trimming: 4 bases; J trimming: 5 bases; junction bases outside the gene matches: 5. The CDR3 runs 15 residues. From germline, CDR1 is ENHRY and CDR2 SYGVKD. DNA of the CDR3: TGTGCCATCAGTGTTGGACAGGGGGCCGAAGATACGCAGTATTTT. The encoded protein is CAISVGQGAEDTQYF.

Regarding this clone: It differs at one base from a far larger clone, so likely a read error. The chain employs TRBV6-1 and TRBJ1-2, with TRBD1 matching over 9 bases. The length of the CDR3 is 15 residues. After removal of 2 bases from V and 2 bases from J, the junction contained 3 bases not matched to a gene. The germline gives CDR1 MNHNS, CDR2 SASEGT. DNA for the CDR3: TGTGCCAGCAGTGAAACCGGGACAGGGAACTATGGCTACACCTTC. Translated: CASSETGTGNYGYTF.

The chain couples TRBV7-2 to TRBJ2-7; D is unclear. Germline-derived CDR1 and CDR2 are SGHTA and FQGNSA. The CDR3 runs 15 residues. The germline V and J ends were trimmed by 2 bases and 0 bases, with 11 bases remaining between them. DNA of the CDR3: TGTGCCAGCAGCTTAATGGCCACAGACTCCTACGAGCAGTACTTC. It specifies CASSLMATDSYEQYF.

This clone turned up a few times. V usage is TRBV10-3 and J usage is TRBJ2-7; tentatively, D is TRBD1 or TRBD2 (5 bases each). The CDR3 contains 12 residues. The V end lost 10 bases, the J end lost 4 bases, and 14 bases lay between the germline ends. Germline CDR1 and CDR2: ENHRY and SYGVKD. The CDR3 sequence is CATRRDVYEQYF. CDR3 nucleotides: TGTGCCACCCGTCGGGACGTATACGAGCAGTACTTC.

CDR3 amino acids: CASASIGQYSYEQYF. Here the CDR3 DNA reads TGTGCCAGCGCTTCCATTGGACAGTACTCCTACGAGCAGTACTTC. The chain joins TRBV28 to TRBJ2-7, with D possibly matching TRBD1 (6 bases). Germline V lookup: CDR1 MDHEN, CDR2 SYDVKM. Deletions cut 8 bases from V and 0 bases from J, with 17 bases between. The CDR3 sequence is 15 residues long.

V gene TRBV6-6 combines with J gene TRBJ1-2; D is unresolved. V gave up 6 bases and J gave up 1 base, with 9 bases separating them. The CDR3 extends over 13 amino acids. The V gene's germline CDR1 is MNHNY and CDR2 SVGAGI (reference sequence). CDR3 sequence: CASSQRDNYGYTF. The CDR3 nucleotides are TGTGCCAGCAGCCAAAGAGATAACTATGGCTACACCTTC.

The rearrangement joins TRBV10-2 to TRBJ2-7; 10 bases line up with TRBD2. CDR1 and CDR2 (germline): WSHSY, SAAADI. The ends lost 7 bases at V and 2 bases at J; junction bases unmatched: 5. The CDR3 is 14 residues long. The CDR3 spells CASNPAGGAYEQYF. Written as DNA, the CDR3 is TGCGCCAGCAACCCAGCGGGAGGGGCCTACGAGCAGTACTTC.

This clone was observed a single time. V usage is TRBV4-3 and J usage is TRBJ2-1; 7 nucleotides align to TRBD1. This CDR3 is 15 amino acids long. The trim removed 3 bases at V and 5 bases at J, leaving 7 bases unmatched. Germline lookup yields CDR1 LGHNA and CDR2 YSLEER. The CDR3 DNA is TGCGCCAGCAGCCAGCAACAGGGGTTGAACAATGAGCAGTTCTTC. This translates into CASSQQQGLNNEQFF.

This rearrangement joins TRBV14 to TRBJ2-5; D not resolved. The germline gives CDR1 SGHDN, CDR2 FVKESK. CDR3 length: 16 amino acids. V dropped 4 bases and J dropped 1 base, with 16 bases sitting between them. In DNA form, the CDR3 reads TGTGCCAGCAGCCTAGAAGGTCAGACCCTCCAAGAGACCCAGTACTTC. The encoded protein is CASSLEGQTLQETQYF.

This chain uses TRBV28 with TRBJ2-7, with TRBD1 as a possible D gene (6 bases). V lost 8 bases, J lost 0 bases, and 14 bases lay in between. The CDR3 extends over 14 amino acids. Germline V gene sequence: CDR1 MDHEN, CDR2 SYDVKM. DNA for the CDR3: TGTGCCAGCGGGGGCGTGGGTGGCTCCTACGAGCAGTACTTC. Its protein is CASGGVGGSYEQYF. The full variable domain, its missing parts supplied by reference TRBV28 and TRBJ2-7, is DVKVTQSSRYLVKRTGEKVFLECVQDMDHENMFWYRQDPGLGLRLIYFSYDVKMKEKGDIPEGYSVSREKKERFSLILESASTNQTSMYLCASGGVGGSYEQYFGPGTRLTVT.

The chain links TRBV5-1 to TRBJ2-1, with D unresolved. The CDR3 has 13 amino acids. Trimming pared 5 bases from V and 4 bases from J, leaving 10 bases between. Germline lookup yields CDR1 SGHRS and CDR2 YFSETQ. This chain's CDR3 is CASRKTAYNEQFF. The DNA of the CDR3 is TGCGCCAGCAGAAAAACGGCGTACAATGAGCAGTTCTTC.

This clone was counted between two and nine times. The chain recombines TRBV28 with TRBJ2-5; 13 bases line up with TRBD2. V lost 5 bases to trimming and J lost 4 bases; unmatched junction nucleotides: 4. CDR1 and CDR2 (germline): MDHEN, SYDVKM. This CDR3 has 15 amino acids. CDR3 nucleotides: TGTGCCAGCAGTCAGACTAGCGGGAGGCCAGAGACCCAGTACTTC. It yields the protein CASSQTSGRPETQYF.

The rearrangement links TRBV9 to TRBJ2-7; TRBD2 agrees at 10 bases. CDR1 is SGDLS, CDR2 YYNGEE, per germline. V lost 4 bases, J lost 4 bases, and 8 bases stayed unmatched. The CDR3 runs 15 residues. The CDR3 DNA follows: TGTGCCAGCAGCCCCCTTGGTAGCGGGGGGTACGAGCAGTACTTC. Amino acids: CASSPLGSGGYEQYF.

The V gene is TRBV2, the J gene TRBJ2-7; 8 bases match TRBD1. With V trimmed by 6 bases and J by 2 bases, 3 bases remained unmatched. Germline V CDR1 and CDR2: SNHLY, FYNNEI. The CDR3 extends over 13 amino acids. The CDR3: CASRNRGTYEQYF. CDR3 sequence (DNA): TGTGCCAGCAGGAACAGGGGGACCTACGAGCAGTACTTC.

The chain carries TRBV6-5 and TRBJ2-7, with D possibly matching TRBD2 (5 bases). The CDR3 covers 12 residues. V was pared by 8 bases and J by 3 bases, with 11 bases between. Germline V gene lookup returns CDR1 MNHEY and CDR2 SVGAGI. The CDR3 region is CASSRGVYEQYF. The CDR3, as DNA: TGTGCCAGCTCCCGGGGAGTCTACGAGCAGTACTTC.

This rearrangement joins TRBV7-2 to TRBJ2-5; tentative D call: TRBD1 (5 bases). The V gene lost 4 bases and the J gene lost 1 base, with 10 bases spanning the gap. Germline values: CDR1 SGHTA, CDR2 FQGNSA. The CDR3 length is 14 residues. The CDR3 spells CASSYPGFQETQYF. The DNA of the CDR3 is TGTGCCAGCAGCTACCCAGGGTTCCAAGAGACCCAGTACTTC.